This TCR beta chain originates from a study of long-term antiretroviral therapy in people with HIV. The study, taken as a whole, reports: Clones showing expansion before ART dominated the repertoire at all time points.

Unmatched junction bases numbered 9, after V lost 3 bases and J lost 6 bases. This CDR3 has 18 amino acids. Germline V gene sequence: CDR1 SEHNR, CDR2 FQNEAQ (reference sequence). The assay used was immunoSEQ (version v3.0), run at survey level. Sequenced by immunoSEQ multiplex PCR; TCRdb stores in-frame clones only, minus some. The data hold roughly 21,000 clones, with roughly 91% observed a single time. For this clone: Its cognate antigen is unknown.

The genes are TRBV7-9 and TRBJ1-6, with 12 bases fitting TRBD1. This sequence originates from a man younger than 35 with HIV. The sequencing here drew on unsorted PBMCs, taken 0.2 years before starting antiretroviral therapy. Here the CDR3 reads CASSFPGQGAGRNSPLHF. In DNA form, the CDR3 reads TGTGCCAGCAGCTTTCCGGGACAGGGGGCAGGTCGTAATTCACCCCTCCACTTT.